What follows are 25 T cell receptor beta chains derived from one specimen sequenced in a study of cytomegalovirus exposure and HLA in healthy donors. Researchers ran the PCR with 60 Vbeta and 13 Jbeta primers. Assay used: immunoSEQ multiplex PCR; TCRdb lists only in-frame clones, some missing. Its table lists approximately 130,000 clones. The specimen was PBMCs. The receptors originated from a woman aged 60 to 75 in good health and CMV-seronegative.

DNA for the CDR3: TGCAGCGTTGTACAGGGGCCTGAAGCTTTCTTT. Encoded protein: CSVVQGPEAFF. The rearrangement links TRBV29-1 to TRBJ1-1, with TRBD1 identical over 7 bases. The CDR3 consists of 11 residues. V lost 4 bases, J lost 6 bases, and 2 bases stayed unmatched. CDR1 is SQVTM and CDR2 is ANQGSEA in the germline V gene. Full variable domain (missing parts from reference TRBV29-1 and TRBJ1-1): SAVISQKPSRDICQRGTSLTIQCQVDSQVTMMFWYRQQPGQSLTLIATANQGSEATYESGFVIDKFPISRPNLTFSTLTVSNMSPEDSSIYLCSVVQGPEAFFGQGTRLTVV.

This chain links TRBV29-1 with TRBJ2-7; D may be TRBD1 (6 bases). The germline V gene encodes CDR1 SQVTM and CDR2 ANQGSEA. This CDR3 contains 13 residues. V was cut by 5 bases and J by 5 bases, with 16 bases left in between. CDR3 sequence (DNA): TGCAGCGTTTTGTTTACAGGGTACCACGAGCAGTACTTC. It encodes CSVLFTGYHEQYF.

The genes are TRBV19 and TRBJ1-1; TRBD1 matches 11 bases. CDR3 length equals 17 residues. The germline V gene encodes CDR1 LNHDA and CDR2 SQIVND (reference sequence). Trimming at V came to 7 bases and at J to 1 base, leaving 11 bases not matched to a gene. In DNA form, the CDR3 reads TGTGCCAGTACCAGGACAGGGGGCCCTTGGGCGAACACTGAAGCTTTCTTT. The encoded protein is CASTRTGGPWANTEAFF.

The chain links TRBV5-1 to TRBJ2-1; 12 nucleotides line up with TRBD2. The CDR3 runs 14 residues. Germline lookup yields CDR1 SGHRS and CDR2 YFSETQ. V lost 5 bases and J lost 5; bases outside the gene matches: 2. The chain's CDR3 is CASRTSGSNNEQFF. DNA of the CDR3: TGCGCCAGCAGGACTAGCGGGAGTAACAATGAGCAGTTCTTC.

The CDR3: CASSLVTGTGNYNEQFF. CDR3 sequence (DNA): TGTGCCAGCAGCTTAGTTACCGGGACAGGGAACTACAATGAGCAGTTCTTC. The chain recombines TRBV7-8 with TRBJ2-1; 9 nucleotides line up with TRBD1. V was clipped by 1 base and J by 3 bases; unmatched bases: 7. Germline values: CDR1 SGHVS, CDR2 FQNEAQ. The CDR3 spans 17 residues.

The CDR3 region has the DNA TGTGCCAGCAGCTTGAGGGTTGACGGATACCTTTACGAGCAGTACTTC. Its translation: CASSLRVDGYLYEQYF. The chain recombines TRBV28 with TRBJ2-7; perhaps TRBD2 as D (5 bases). V dropped 6 bases and J dropped 4 bases, with 22 bases sitting between them. Per germline, CDR1 MDHEN and CDR2 SYDVKM. The CDR3 totals 16 residues.

Regarding this clone: This CDR3 is also generated by other DNA sequences in the sample. The chain employs TRBV19 and TRBJ1-5, with D tentatively TRBD1 (6 bases). CDR3 length: 14 residues. V was cut by 6 bases and J by 1 base, with 10 bases left in between. Germline V gene sequence: CDR1 LNHDA, CDR2 SQIVND (reference sequence). Here the CDR3 reads CASSPDSSNQPQHF. The CDR3 region has the DNA TGTGCCAGTAGCCCGGACAGCAGCAATCAGCCCCAGCATTTT.

V is TRBV19 and J is TRBJ1-2, with no clear D. Trimming removed 5 bases from V and 1 base from J, with 5 bases in between. This CDR3 is built from 12 residues. The germline gives CDR1 LNHDA, CDR2 SQIVND (reference sequence). The CDR3 DNA reads TGTGCCAGTAGTGTCGGTAACTATGGCTACACCTTC. Amino acid sequence: CASSVGNYGYTF.

The CDR3 nucleotides are TGTGCCAGCAGTTTACAGGGTTACGGAAACACCATATATTTT. It translates to CASSLQGYGNTIYF. The chain joins TRBV2 to TRBJ1-3; possibly TRBD1 for D (6 bases). V was shortened by 5 bases and J by 4 bases, with 12 bases between the two germline ends. In germline, CDR1 is SNHLY, CDR2 FYNNEI. The CDR3 has 14 residues.

The CDR3 DNA sequence: TGTGCCAGCAGCCCGATAGCGGGAGGGCGCACCGGGGAGCTGTTTTTT. Encoded protein: CASSPIAGGRTGELFF. The chain is built from TRBV4-2 and TRBJ2-2; 11 bases map to TRBD2. The V gene end was trimmed by 4 bases and the J gene end by 4 bases; junction bases not matched to a gene: 5. The CDR3 consists of 16 residues. CDR1 and CDR2 from the germline V gene are LGHNA and YNFKEQ.

The chain has TRBV6-1 and TRBJ2-7; a weak D match, TRBD1 (6 bases). The CDR3 spans 13 residues. Germline assignment: CDR1 MNHNS and CDR2 SASEGT. The V end was cut by 3 bases, the J end by 2 bases, with 8 bases between. In DNA, the CDR3 is TGTGCCAGCAGTGATTACAGGGCCTACGAGCAGTACTTC. Translation gives CASSDYRAYEQYF.

V and J are TRBV9 and TRBJ2-2; D possibly corresponds to TRBD2 (6 bases). The germline V and J ends were trimmed by 1 base and 1 base, with 14 bases remaining between them. The CDR3 spans 17 residues. Germline V gene sequence: CDR1 SGDLS, CDR2 YYNGEE. The CDR3 bases are TGTGCCAGCAGCGTACATCCCGCGGGGCGGAACACCGGGGAGCTGTTTTTT. It yields the protein CASSVHPAGRNTGELFF.

The rearrangement uses TRBV6-6 and TRBJ2-7; TRBD1 matches 9 bases. The germline gives CDR1 MNHNY, CDR2 SVGAGI (reference sequence). The J segment lost 3 bases and the V segment lost 8 bases, leaving 11 bases of the junction unmatched. This CDR3 is built from 15 residues. The CDR3 DNA sequence: TGTGCCAGCCAAGTTACGGGACAGGGTCGCTACGAGCAGTACTTC. It encodes CASQVTGQGRYEQYF.

The chain has TRBV19 and TRBJ2-7; TRBD1 agrees at 8 bases. The ends lost 6 bases at V and 3 bases at J; junction bases unmatched: 16. CDR1 is LNHDA and CDR2 is SQIVND in the germline V gene (reference sequence). The CDR3 runs to 17 residues. The CDR3 nucleotides are TGTGCCAGTAGCGATATCCAATCCGGGACAGGTAACTACGAGCAGTACTTC. Residues: CASSDIQSGTGNYEQYF.

The chain combines TRBV6-5 with TRBJ2-7; tentative D call: TRBD2 (5 bases). V was cut by 7 bases and J by 7 bases, with 20 bases left in between. Germline V lookup: CDR1 MNHEY, CDR2 SVGAGI. The CDR3 runs 14 residues. CDR3 sequence reads: CASTRGSSPWEQYF. DNA of the CDR3: TGTGCCAGCACACGGGGATCCTCTCCATGGGAGCAGTACTTC.

The chain is built from TRBV5-1 and TRBJ1-2; unclear D gene. This CDR3 contains 14 residues. Germline V gene sequence: CDR1 SGHRS, CDR2 YFSETQ. The ends were cut back, 0 bases at V and 7 bases at J, with 13 bases in the middle. CDR3 loop: CASSLGQASSGYTF. The CDR3 nucleotides are TGCGCCAGCAGCTTGGGTCAGGCCTCCTCTGGCTACACCTTC.

As for this clone: The junction differs from germline at one of its ends, possibly a read error. Different DNA sequences within this sample yield the same CDR3. V gene TRBV6-1 combines with J gene TRBJ1-2; tentative D call: TRBD1 (6 bases). CDR3 length: 15 amino acids. CDR1 is MNHNS and CDR2 is SASEGT in the germline V gene. The CDR3, as DNA: TGTGCCAGCAGTGAATGGAGCGGGACACCTTATGGCTACACCTTT. Protein: CASSEWSGTPYGYTF.

The V gene is TRBV6-5, the J gene TRBJ1-2, with unresolved D. Germline V gene data show CDR1 as MNHEY and CDR2 as SVGAGI. V was shortened by 4 bases and J by 0 bases, with 9 bases between the two germline ends. The CDR3 length is 14 residues. In DNA, the CDR3 is TGTGCCAGCAGTTCTCTTAGTACTAACTATGGCTACACCTTC. It yields the protein CASSSLSTNYGYTF.

V gene TRBV9 combines with J gene TRBJ2-3, with 9 bases that match TRBD2. CDR1 is SGDLS, CDR2 YYNGEE, per germline. The CDR3 is made up of 16 amino acids. V shed 6 bases and J 0 bases; nucleotides not matched to a gene: 8. This CDR3 reads CASTPSLAGSTDTQYF. In DNA, the CDR3 is TGTGCCAGCACCCCCTCTCTAGCGGGAAGCACAGATACGCAGTATTTT.

V gene TRBV29-1 combines with J gene TRBJ1-3; TRBD1 aligns across 8 bases. This CDR3 has 16 amino acids. V was pared by 6 bases and J by 0 bases, with 10 bases of the junction left unmatched. Germline CDR1 reads SQVTM; CDR2 reads ANQGSEA. CDR3 loop: CSVTTGGPSSGNTIYF. As DNA, the CDR3 is TGCAGCGTCACAACAGGGGGTCCTAGCTCTGGAAACACCATATATTTT.

The rearrangement uses TRBV2 and TRBJ1-5; 7 bases line up with TRBD1. After removal of 5 bases from V and 3 bases from J, the junction contained 10 bases not matched to a gene. Germline V CDR1 and CDR2: SNHLY, FYNNEI. The CDR3 extends over 16 amino acids. The CDR3 loop is CASSWEGGPFNQPQHF. CDR3 DNA sequence: TGTGCCAGCAGTTGGGAAGGGGGCCCCTTCAATCAGCCCCAGCATTTT. The full variable domain, in which reference TRBV2 and TRBJ1-5 provide the parts outside the CDR3, is EPEVTQTPSHQVTQMGQEVILRCVPISNHLYFYWYRQILGQKVEFLVSFYNNEISEKSEIFDDQFSVERPDGSNFTLKIRSTKLEDSAMYFCASSWEGGPFNQPQHFGDGTRLSIL.

The chain recombines TRBV7-9 with TRBJ1-1, with TRBD1 as a possible D gene (6 bases). Germline loops: CDR1 SEHNR, CDR2 FQNEAQ (reference sequence). V shed 3 bases and J shed 6 bases, with 20 bases lying between them. The length of the CDR3 is 16 residues. This CDR3 reads CASSLQQGKGVAEAFF. The CDR3, as DNA: TGTGCCAGCAGCTTGCAACAGGGTAAGGGAGTTGCTGAAGCTTTCTTT.

V usage is TRBV5-6 and J usage is TRBJ1-1, with D possibly TRBD1 on 5 matching bases. The V end lost 3 bases, the J end lost 0 bases, and 6 bases lay between the germline ends. The CDR3 loop spans 13 amino acids. Germline CDR1 is SGHDT and CDR2 is YYEEEE. CDR3 DNA sequence: TGTGCCAGCAGCTCGACAGTGAACACTGAAGCTTTCTTT. It encodes CASSSTVNTEAFF.

This chain links TRBV27 with TRBJ1-5, with D perhaps matching TRBD1 (6 bases). The germline V and J ends were trimmed by 6 bases and 5 bases, with 8 bases remaining between them. The CDR3 is 12 amino acids. CDR1 and CDR2 from the germline V gene are MNHEY and SMNVEV (reference sequence). CDR3 amino acids: CASRNRDQPQHF. In DNA form, the CDR3 reads TGTGCCAGCAGGAACAGGGATCAGCCCCAGCATTTT.

J is TRBJ2-7 and V is TRBV6-1; D gene unclear. Per germline, CDR1 MNHNS and CDR2 SASEGT. The CDR3 has 15 amino acids. Trimming took off 3 bases at V and 0 bases at J, with 12 bases between the two ends. Written as DNA, the CDR3 is TGTGCCAGCAGTGAGGTCTGGAGCAGCTCCTACGAGCAGTACTTC. It is translated as CASSEVWSSSYEQYF.